Detailed here is one T cell receptor (beta chain). It has no known antigen specificity. Base-call qualities are not available, and no considerably larger clone is one nucleotide away. The data belong to a study of shared clonotypes between healthy human individuals (dated by TCRdb to about 2020). For the study in its entirety: The cohort included three men and a couple of women between 18 and 49 years of age. For each donor, CD4 naive and CD4 memory were each run on three plates, CD8 naive on two plates, and CD8 memory on one plate. To estimate repertoire size and how much clonotype sharing occurs between individuals, the study deeply sequenced the blood TCR repertoires of roughly 5 healthy adults. Different laboratories and diverse techniques were used to prepare libraries and sequence TCR repertoires, to increase sequencing depth and limit assay-specific biases. Between about 0.94 and 8.9 billion PBMCs per donor were obtained by leukapheresis.

Healthy HIV-negative adults with no recently reported acute infections or vaccinations were included as donors. Every donor was a Caucasian adult living in Nashville, Tennessee, USA. CD4+ T cells were enriched by magnetic negative selection, after which naive cells were positively selected on CD45RA and the negative fraction was taken as the memory subset. After blood collection by leukapheresis, PBMCs were isolated using Ficoll-Histopaque density gradient centrifugation and then cryopreserved in the vapor phase of liquid nitrogen. Analytical flow cytometry was used to check the purity and quantity of each magnetically sorted T cell population. Each sorted fraction had its genomic DNA isolated and then quantified by UV absorbance on a Nanodrop 2000c. Using the deep immunoSEQ assay, multiplex PCR amplified TCR CDR3 regions from genomic DNA. Extracted genomic DNA from each cell subset was distributed evenly across all wells of several immunoSEQ 96-well plates, and each plate was treated as a replicate. For sorted subsets, 200 to 250 ng of genomic DNA, equivalent to 30,000 or so T cell genomes, went into each replicate PCR. Purified libraries were quantified with a Qubit 3.0 fluorometer, sized on a Bioanalyzer 2100, and re-quantified with the KAPA Library Quantification kit. Each immunoSEQ 96-well plate was sequenced on its own single-read 150-cycle Illumina NextSeq 550 flow cell. On the study's bioinformatics: Because only junctional sequences without quality scores were contained in the immunoSEQ output, filtering matching that applied to full-length reads could not be performed. Sequences were annotated with PyIR, a Python wrapper for IgBLAST v1.9, and V/J genes and CDR3 were assigned using IMGT germline references. Reads were removed for weak V/J assignments (E-value above 1e-6), missing CDR3, stop codons, out-of-frame junctions, or ambiguous translated residues. V3J clonotypes were defined by identical inferred V gene, J gene, and CDR3 amino acid sequence. Percentage overlap between repertoires was computed as shared unique clonotypes divided by the size of the smaller repertoire. Richness of each repertoire was evaluated using RTK rarefaction, the Chao1 estimator, and Recon v2.1 estimates of unobserved clonotypes. OLGA was used to compute generation probabilities for all TCRbeta clonotypes that the gDNA method yielded from a handful of donors. In TCRdb, the immuneACCESS table is reduced to in-frame sequences with V and J assigned. These tables do not hold every clone; where another copy was compared, an unresolved V gene accounts for under half, and the others remain unexplained. D and trimming come from the DNA, and the V and J calls and clone size come from that table. The table for this sample lists about 2.3 million clones; approximately 95% of them were counted only once. The top ten clonotypes cover about 0.37% of the sample.

The CDR3 measures 15 amino acids from cysteine to phenylalanine. Of all the DNA, just the CDR3 is kept, 45 bases in frame from base 1. V is pruned by 6 bases and J by 4 bases, leaving 8 bases of the junction without a gene match. CDR1 and CDR2 (MNHNY, SVGAGI) derive from the germline V gene (reference sequence). Here is what the overall study found, with its caveats: Pairwise subsampling indicated that sequencing depth was expected to affect the degree of clonotype sharing among donors. Because the study included only a small number of donors, the genetic and exposure-history diversity represented was limited. Sampling was limited to blood, and TCR repertoires in tissue likely differ from TCR repertoires in blood. Across a handful of donors, roughly 5% of naive CD4, approximately 3.6% of naive CD8, under 2.5% of memory CD4, and over 0.35% of memory CD8 clonotypes were shared. Compared with non-shared clonotypes, the clonotypes found in all four sorted-subset donors had higher generation probabilities. Naive subsets generally had larger estimated clonotype richness than memory subsets. Rarefaction of sorted-subset datasets indicated incomplete sequencing despite the large sequencing depth.

The chain employs TRBV6-6 and TRBJ1-1; 10 of the junction bases match TRBD1. This receptor was identified in a man in his late teens or twenties in good health. Some clones in this sample may be carry-over from other donors' samples. The sequencing sample was made of naive CD4+ T cells from PBMCs. According to the study, the label for this sample's cell subset or site signals: CD45RA+ positively selected. This receptor carries the CDR3 CASSLPRDRGTEAFF. Here is the DNA: TGTGCCAGCAGCCTCCCCCGGGACAGGGGCACTGAAGCTTTCTTT.